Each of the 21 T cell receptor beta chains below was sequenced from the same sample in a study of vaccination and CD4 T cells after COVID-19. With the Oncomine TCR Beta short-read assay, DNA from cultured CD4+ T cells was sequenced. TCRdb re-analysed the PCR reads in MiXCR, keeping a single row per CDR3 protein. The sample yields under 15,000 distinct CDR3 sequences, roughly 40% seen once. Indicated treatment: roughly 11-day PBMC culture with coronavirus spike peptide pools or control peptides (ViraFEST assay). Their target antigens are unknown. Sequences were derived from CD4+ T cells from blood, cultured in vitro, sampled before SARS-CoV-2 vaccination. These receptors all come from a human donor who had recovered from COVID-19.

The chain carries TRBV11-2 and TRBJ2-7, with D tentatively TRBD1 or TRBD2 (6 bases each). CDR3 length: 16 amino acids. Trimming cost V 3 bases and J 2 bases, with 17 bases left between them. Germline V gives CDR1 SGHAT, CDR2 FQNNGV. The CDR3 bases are TGTGCCAGCAGCTTCGGTGGACGGGGGCTCCCCTACGAGCAGTACTTC. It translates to CASSFGGRGLPYEQYF. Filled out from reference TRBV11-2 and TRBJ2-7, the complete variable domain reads EAGVAQSPRYKIIEKRQSVAFWCNPISGHATLYWYQQILGQGPKLLIQFQNNGVVDDSQLPKDRFSAERLKGVDSTLKIQPAKLEDSAVYLCASSFGGRGLPYEQYFGPGTRLTVT.

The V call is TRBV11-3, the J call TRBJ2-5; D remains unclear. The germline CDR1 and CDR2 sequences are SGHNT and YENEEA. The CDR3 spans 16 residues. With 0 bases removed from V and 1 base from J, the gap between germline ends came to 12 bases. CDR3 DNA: TGTGCCAGCAGCTTAGATCTAGGTCCCGCCCAAGAGACCCAGTACTTC. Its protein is CASSLDLGPAQETQYF.

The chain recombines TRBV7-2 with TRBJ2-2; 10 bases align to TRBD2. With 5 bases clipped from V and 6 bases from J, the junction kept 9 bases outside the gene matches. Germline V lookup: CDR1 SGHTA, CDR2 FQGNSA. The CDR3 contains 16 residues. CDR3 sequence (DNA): TGTGCCAGCAGCGTTACTAGCGGGAAGGGATCCGGGGAGCTGTTTTTT. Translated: CASSVTSGKGSGELFF.

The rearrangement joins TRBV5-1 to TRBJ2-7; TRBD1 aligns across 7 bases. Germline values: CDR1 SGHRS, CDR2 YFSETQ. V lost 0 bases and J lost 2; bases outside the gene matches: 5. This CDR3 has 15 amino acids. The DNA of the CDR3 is TGCGCCAGCAGCTTGGAACAGGGGCTGACCTACGAGCAGTACTTC. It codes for CASSLEQGLTYEQYF. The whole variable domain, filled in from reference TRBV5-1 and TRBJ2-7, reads KAGVTQTPRYLIKTRGQQVTLSCSPISGHRSVSWYQQTPGQGLQFLFEYFSETQRNKGNFPGRFSGRQFSNSRSEMNVSTLELGDSALYLCASSLEQGLTYEQYFGPGTRLTVT.

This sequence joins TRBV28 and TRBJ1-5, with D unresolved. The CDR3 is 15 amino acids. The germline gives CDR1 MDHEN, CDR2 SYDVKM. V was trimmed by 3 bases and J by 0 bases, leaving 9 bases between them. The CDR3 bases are TGTGCCAGCAGTTTGGGGTTTTATAGCAATCAGCCCCAGCATTTT. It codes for CASSLGFYSNQPQHF.

The CDR3 loop is CASSVLPGLQETQYF. In DNA form, the CDR3 reads TGTGCCAGCAGCGTCCTACCAGGGCTGCAAGAGACCCAGTACTTC. The J gene is TRBJ2-5, the V gene TRBV9; D is possibly TRBD1 (5 bases). Germline CDR1 SGDLS, CDR2 YYNGEE. The CDR3 covers 15 residues. V was shortened by 2 bases and J by 2 bases, with 13 bases between the two germline ends.

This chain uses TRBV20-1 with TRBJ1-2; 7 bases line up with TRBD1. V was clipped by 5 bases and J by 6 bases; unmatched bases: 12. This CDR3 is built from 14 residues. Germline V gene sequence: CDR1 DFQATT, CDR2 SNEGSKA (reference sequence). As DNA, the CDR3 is TGCAGTGCTGATACGACAGGGACCGGCAATGGCTACACCTTC. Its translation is CSADTTGTGNGYTF.

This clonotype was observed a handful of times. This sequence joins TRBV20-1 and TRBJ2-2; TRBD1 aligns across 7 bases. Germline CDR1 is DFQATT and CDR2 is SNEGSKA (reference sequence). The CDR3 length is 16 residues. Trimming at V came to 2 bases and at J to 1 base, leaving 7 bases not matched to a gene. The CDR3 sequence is CSARPPGTVNTGELFF. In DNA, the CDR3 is TGCAGTGCTAGACCCCCCGGGACAGTGAACACCGGGGAGCTGTTTTTT.

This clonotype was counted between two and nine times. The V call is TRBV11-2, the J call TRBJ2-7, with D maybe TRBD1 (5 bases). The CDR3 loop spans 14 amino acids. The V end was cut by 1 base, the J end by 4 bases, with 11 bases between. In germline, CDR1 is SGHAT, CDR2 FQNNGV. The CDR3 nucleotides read TGTGCCAGCAGCTTAGCCCCAGGGTGGTACGAGCAGTACTTC. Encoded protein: CASSLAPGWYEQYF.

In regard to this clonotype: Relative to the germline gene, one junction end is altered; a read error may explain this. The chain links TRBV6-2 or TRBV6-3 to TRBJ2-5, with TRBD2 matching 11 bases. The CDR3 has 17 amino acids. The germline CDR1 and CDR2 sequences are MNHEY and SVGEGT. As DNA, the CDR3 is TGTGCCAGCAGCCGCAACCGACTAGCGGGGACCCAAGAGGCCCAGTACTTC. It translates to CASSRNRLAGTQEAQYF.

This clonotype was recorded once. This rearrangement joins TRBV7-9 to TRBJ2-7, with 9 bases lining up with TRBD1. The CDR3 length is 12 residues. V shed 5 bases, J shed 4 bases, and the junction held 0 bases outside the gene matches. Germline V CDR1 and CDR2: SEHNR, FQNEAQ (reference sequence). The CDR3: CASSGTGYEQYF. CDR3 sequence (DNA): TGTGCCAGCAGCGGGACAGGGTACGAGCAGTACTTC.

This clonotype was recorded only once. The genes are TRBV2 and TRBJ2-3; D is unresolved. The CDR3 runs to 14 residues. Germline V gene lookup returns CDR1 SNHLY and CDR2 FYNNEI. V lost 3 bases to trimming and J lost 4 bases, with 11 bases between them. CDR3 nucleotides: TGTGCCAGCAGTGATACTCCGTATTCAGATACGCAGTATTTT. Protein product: CASSDTPYSDTQYF.

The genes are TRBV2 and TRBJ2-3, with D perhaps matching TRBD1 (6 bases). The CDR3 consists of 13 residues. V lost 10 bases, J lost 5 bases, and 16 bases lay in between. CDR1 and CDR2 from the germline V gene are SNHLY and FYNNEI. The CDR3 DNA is TGTGCCACCAACCCCAGGGGTGGAGATACGCAGTATTTT. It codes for CATNPRGGDTQYF.

Here the CDR3 DNA reads TGTGCCAGCAGTCGGATAGCATTGGAGCCCCAGCATTTT. Its translation: CASSRIALEPQHF. V gene TRBV6-1 combines with J gene TRBJ1-5; D is uncertain. The CDR3 covers 13 residues. Trimming left V 5 bases short and J 8 bases short, with 13 bases between. Per germline, CDR1 MNHNS and CDR2 SASEGT.

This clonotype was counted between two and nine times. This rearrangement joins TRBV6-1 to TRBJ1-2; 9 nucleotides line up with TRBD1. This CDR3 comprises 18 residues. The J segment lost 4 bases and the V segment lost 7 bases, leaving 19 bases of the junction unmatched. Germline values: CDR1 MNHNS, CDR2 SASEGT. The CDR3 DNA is TGTGCCAGCAAGGTCTCTGGGACAGGGTTTGCCCCATCCTATGGCTACACCTTC. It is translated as CASKVSGTGFAPSYGYTF.

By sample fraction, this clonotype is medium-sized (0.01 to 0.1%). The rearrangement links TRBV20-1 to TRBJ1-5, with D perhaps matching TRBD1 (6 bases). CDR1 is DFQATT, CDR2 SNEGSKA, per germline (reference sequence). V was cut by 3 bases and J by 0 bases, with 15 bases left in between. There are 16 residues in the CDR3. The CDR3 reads CSASQGTLNSNQPQHF. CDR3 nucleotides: TGCAGTGCTAGTCAGGGGACACTCAATAGCAATCAGCCCCAGCATTTT.

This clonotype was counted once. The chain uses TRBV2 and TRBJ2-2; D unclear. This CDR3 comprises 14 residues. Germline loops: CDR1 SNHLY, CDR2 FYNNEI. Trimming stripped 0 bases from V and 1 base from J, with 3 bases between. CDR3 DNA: TGTGCCAGCAGTGAAGCGGAGAACACCGGGGAGCTGTTTTTT. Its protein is CASSEAENTGELFF. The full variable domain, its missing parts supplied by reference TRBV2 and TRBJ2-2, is EPEVTQTPSHQVTQMGQEVILRCVPISNHLYFYWYRQILGQKVEFLVSFYNNEISEKSEIFDDQFSVERPDGSNFTLKIRSTKLEDSAMYFCASSEAENTGELFFGEGSRLTVL.

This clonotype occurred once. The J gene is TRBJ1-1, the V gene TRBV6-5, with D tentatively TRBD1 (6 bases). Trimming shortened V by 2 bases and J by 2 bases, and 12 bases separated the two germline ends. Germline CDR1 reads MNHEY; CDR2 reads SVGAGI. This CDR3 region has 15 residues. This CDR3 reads CASSYEDRPNTEAFF. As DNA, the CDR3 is TGTGCCAGCAGTTACGAGGACAGACCAAACACTGAAGCTTTCTTT.

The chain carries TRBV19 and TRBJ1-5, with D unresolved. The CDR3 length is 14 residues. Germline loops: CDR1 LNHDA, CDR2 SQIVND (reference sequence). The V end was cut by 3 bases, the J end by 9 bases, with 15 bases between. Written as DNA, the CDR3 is TGTGCCAGTAGTATCCGCCTGGAGGTCTTGCCCCAGCATTTT. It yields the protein CASSIRLEVLPQHF. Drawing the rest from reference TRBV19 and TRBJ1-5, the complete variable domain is DGGITQSPKYLFRKEGQNVTLSCEQNLNHDAMYWYRQDPGQGLRLIYYSQIVNDFQKGDIAEGYSVSREKKESFPLTVTSAQKNPTAFYLCASSIRLEVLPQHFGDGTRLSIL.

The CDR3 reads CASSAGLAGGWADTQYF. The DNA of the CDR3 is TGTGCCAGCAGCGCGGGACTAGCGGGAGGATGGGCAGATACGCAGTATTTT. The genes are TRBV5-4 and TRBJ2-3; 15 bases align to TRBD2. Per the germline V gene, CDR1 is SGHNT and CDR2 is YYREEE (reference sequence). The CDR3 contains 17 residues. With V trimmed by 4 bases and J by 4 bases, 7 bases remained unmatched.

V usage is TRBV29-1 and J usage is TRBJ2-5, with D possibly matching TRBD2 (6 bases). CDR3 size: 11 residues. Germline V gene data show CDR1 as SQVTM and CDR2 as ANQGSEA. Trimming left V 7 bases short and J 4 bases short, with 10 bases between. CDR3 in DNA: TGCAGCGCCCGACTAGGAGAGACCCAGTACTTC. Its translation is CSARLGETQYF. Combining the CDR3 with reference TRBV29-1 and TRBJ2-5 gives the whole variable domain SAVISQKPSRDICQRGTSLTIQCQVDSQVTMMFWYRQQPGQSLTLIATANQGSEATYESGFVIDKFPISRPNLTFSTLTVSNMSPEDSSIYLCSARLGETQYFGPGTRLLVL.